Below, 18 T cell receptor beta chains from the same sample are listed, as sequenced in a study of human T cells and chemical hapten exposure. TCRdb recomputed calls from the RACE reads with MiXCR, one row per CDR3 protein. The sample shows under 65,000 distinct CDR3 sequences, 9.3% of them seen only once. Time point in this sample: patch test 1, 2 weeks after DPC sensitization. Treatment in this sample: therapeutic diphenylcyclopropenone sensitization with weekly scalp DPC. The input for sequencing was whole blood, taken in connection with sensitization to the hapten diphenylcyclopropenone (DPC). Receptor source: a woman between 45 and 65 years old with alopecia areata. Some clones in this sample may be carry-over from other donors' samples.

The gene calls are TRBV6-6 and TRBJ2-1; 10 positions match TRBD2. The CDR3 has 16 amino acids. The germline CDR1 and CDR2 sequences are MNHNY and SVGAGI (reference sequence). V dropped 5 bases and J dropped 6; count of bases not matched to a gene: 10. This chain's CDR3 is CASSLLLAGGGNEQFF. CDR3 bases: TGTGCCAGCAGTCTACTCTTAGCGGGAGGCGGCAATGAGCAGTTCTTC.

This clonotype was counted many times. The J gene is TRBJ1-5, the V gene TRBV14; D uncertain. V was cut by 2 bases and J by 5 bases, with 7 bases left in between. CDR3 size: 13 residues. CDR1 is SGHDN and CDR2 is FVKESK in the germline V gene. The CDR3 sequence: CASSQNGDQPQHF. CDR3 coding DNA: TGTGCCAGCAGCCAAAATGGGGATCAGCCCCAGCATTTT.

In DNA form, the CDR3 reads TGCGCCAGCAGCGCGGTAACCGGGAGCAATCAGCCCCAGCATTTT. It yields the protein CASSAVTGSNQPQHF. V gene TRBV5-1 combines with J gene TRBJ1-5; D gene unclear. Between the trimmed V and J ends, which lost 4 bases and 1 base, there was a span of 12 bases. The V gene's germline CDR1 is SGHRS and CDR2 YFSETQ. The CDR3 is made up of 15 amino acids.

This clonotype was recorded at least ten times. CDR3 sequence reads: CSASNRRGVQETQYF. CDR3 in DNA: TGCAGTGCTAGTAATCGGCGGGGGGTCCAAGAGACCCAGTACTTC. The chain recombines TRBV20-1 with TRBJ2-5; 8 bases line up with TRBD2. CDR1 is DFQATT and CDR2 is SNEGSKA in the germline V gene (reference sequence). Trimming at V came to 3 bases and at J to 1 base, leaving 7 bases not matched to a gene. The CDR3 is made up of 15 amino acids.

This clonotype was counted ten times or more. The rearrangement uses TRBV5-4 and TRBJ2-5, with D tentatively TRBD1 (5 bases). The CDR3 has 15 residues. The V end was cut by 0 bases, the J end by 4 bases, with 13 bases between. CDR1 and CDR2 from the germline V gene are SGHNT and YYREEE (reference sequence). The CDR3 sequence: CASSLEGRAAETQYF. CDR3 in DNA: TGTGCCAGCAGCTTGGAGGGCAGGGCCGCAGAGACCCAGTACTTC. The full variable domain, its missing parts supplied by reference TRBV5-4 and TRBJ2-5, is ETGVTQSPTHLIKTRGQQVTLRCSSQSGHNTVSWYQQALGQGPQFIFQYYREEENGRGNFPPRFSGLQFPNYSSELNVNALELDDSALYLCASSLEGRAAETQYFGPGTRLLVL.

Many counts were recorded for this clonotype. The V gene is TRBV6-1, the J gene TRBJ1-1; TRBD1 agrees at 7 bases. The CDR3 has 13 residues. CDR1 is MNHNS and CDR2 is SASEGT in the germline V gene. V dropped 1 base and J dropped 10; count of bases not matched to a gene: 6. In DNA form, the CDR3 reads TGTGCCAGCAGTGAAGTGAGGACAGGCTCAGCTTTCTTT. It is translated as CASSEVRTGSAFF.

The chain uses TRBV20-1 and TRBJ2-3; either TRBD1 or TRBD2 may fit D (5 bases each). Trimming cost V 4 bases and J 8 bases, with 10 bases left between them. Germline V gene sequence: CDR1 DFQATT, CDR2 SNEGSKA (reference sequence). The CDR3 totals 11 residues. CDR3 sequence (DNA): TGCAGTGCTAAGTGGGACCTTACGCAGTATTTT. Protein: CSAKWDLTQYF.

The CDR3 reads CSAGLTRDAFF. The CDR3 DNA reads TGCAGTGCTGGTTTAACGAGGGACGCTTTCTTT. The rearrangement uses TRBV20-1 and TRBJ1-1; perhaps TRBD1 as D (5 bases). This CDR3 is 11 amino acids long. Trimming stripped 5 bases from V and 11 bases from J, with 15 bases between. Looked up from germline, CDR1 is DFQATT and CDR2 is SNEGSKA (reference sequence).

Many counts were recorded for this clonotype. The CDR3 here is CSAMSLGSGEQYF. CDR3 bases: TGCAGTGCTATGAGTCTCGGTTCGGGTGAGCAGTACTTC. The chain employs TRBV20-1 and TRBJ2-7; D is ambiguous. V shed 4 bases and J shed 7 bases, with 17 bases lying between them. Germline V gene sequence: CDR1 DFQATT, CDR2 SNEGSKA (reference sequence). This CDR3 has 13 residues.

By sample share, this clonotype is medium-sized. The chain's CDR3 is CASSIGQAGANSPLHF. DNA of the CDR3: TGTGCCAGCAGCATCGGACAGGCCGGGGCTAATTCACCCCTCCACTTT. This chain connects TRBV7-6 to TRBJ1-6; 7 bases fit TRBD1. The germline gives CDR1 SGHVS, CDR2 FNYEAQ. V shed 5 bases and J 6 bases; nucleotides not matched to a gene: 10. CDR3 length equals 16 residues.

V gene TRBV27 combines with J gene TRBJ2-5; D not certain. The V end was cut by 10 bases, the J end by 7 bases, with 13 bases between. The CDR3 has 11 amino acids. Germline V lookup: CDR1 MNHEY, CDR2 SMNVEV (reference sequence). The CDR3 coding sequence is TGTGCCACCCGCAGAACCGGGACCCAGTACTTC. Its translation is CATRRTGTQYF.

This chain connects TRBV11-2 to TRBJ2-1; TRBD2 aligns across 9 bases. Germline V gene data show CDR1 as SGHAT and CDR2 as FQNNGV. The CDR3 spans 14 residues. The J segment lost 5 bases and the V segment lost 8 bases, leaving 7 bases of the junction unmatched. The CDR3 coding sequence is TGTGCCAGCCGGAGACTAGCGGAGAACAATGAGCAGTTCTTC. This translates into CASRRLAENNEQFF. The full variable domain, its missing parts supplied by reference TRBV11-2 and TRBJ2-1, is EAGVAQSPRYKIIEKRQSVAFWCNPISGHATLYWYQQILGQGPKLLIQFQNNGVVDDSQLPKDRFSAERLKGVDSTLKIQPAKLEDSAVYLCASRRLAENNEQFFGPGTRLTVL.

The rearrangement links TRBV7-7 to TRBJ2-5, with a weak D call TRBD1 (5 bases). The CDR3 sequence is 14 residues long. Germline CDR1 is SSHAT and CDR2 is FNYEAQ (reference sequence). V gave up 1 base and J gave up 6 bases, with 12 bases separating them. The CDR3, as DNA: TGTGCCAGCAGCTTAGGTCAGGGCACGCAGACCCAGTACTTC. Translating it yields CASSLGQGTQTQYF.

This clonotype showed up many times. V and J are TRBV2 and TRBJ2-7; no definite D call. Germline lookup yields CDR1 SNHLY and CDR2 FYNNEI. Trimming took 4 bases from V and 6 from J, leaving 7 bases between them. The CDR3 runs 11 residues. In nucleotides, the CDR3 is TGTGCCAGCAGTGTCCAGGCCGAGCAGTACTTC. Encoded protein: CASSVQAEQYF.

This clonotype turned up a few times. The J gene is TRBJ2-1, the V gene TRBV12-3 or TRBV12-4, with D perhaps given as TRBD1 or TRBD2 (6 bases each). This CDR3 has 14 amino acids. The V gene lost 6 bases and the J gene lost 5 bases, with 14 bases spanning the gap. The CDR3 nucleotides are TGTGCCAGCAGCCGCGGGGACAACAACAATGAGCAGTTCTTC. This codes for CASSRGDNNNEQFF.

This clonotype was seen only a few times. The conserved closing phenylalanine or tryptophan is absent in this CDR3, likely reflecting a read error. This sequence joins TRBV5-1 and TRBJ1-5; 9 bases match TRBD1. The CDR3 is made up of 14 amino acids. V trimming: 2 bases; J trimming: 6 bases; junction bases outside the gene matches: 3. Germline V CDR1 and CDR2: SGHRS, YFSETQ. CDR3 residues: CASSLGQGTQPQHL. The CDR3 coding sequence is TGCGCCAGCAGCTTAGGACAGGGGACTCAGCCCCAGCATCTT.

There are many counts of this clonotype. The CDR3 loop reads CASSLLAASTDTQYF. CDR3 coding DNA: TGTGCCAGCAGCTTACTAGCGGCTAGCACAGATACGCAGTATTTT. The rearrangement joins TRBV7-2 to TRBJ2-3, with 7 bases aligning to TRBD2. From germline, CDR1 is SGHTA and CDR2 FQGNSA. J was trimmed by 0 bases and V by 2 bases; bases with no gene match: 2. The CDR3 is 15 amino acids.

Ten or more counts support this clonotype. This chain uses TRBV11-2 with TRBJ1-1; D is ambiguous. V lost 3 bases and J lost 8, with 7 bases in between. The CDR3 totals 11 residues. CDR1 and CDR2 from the germline V gene are SGHAT and FQNNGV. Here the CDR3 reads CASSLMREAFF. The DNA of the CDR3 is TGTGCCAGCAGCTTGATGAGGGAAGCTTTCTTT.